This T cell receptor (beta chain) was found in a study of shared clonotypes between healthy human individuals. The data were produced by immunoSEQ multiplex PCR, yet TCRdb's version contains in-frame clones alone and is incomplete. The sample includes about 460,000 clones, around 77% of them seen just once. Germline V gene sequence: CDR1 ENHRY, CDR2 SYGVKD. This CDR3 has 15 amino acids. The V end was cut by 3 bases, the J end by 2 bases, with 14 bases between. The rearrangement links TRBV10-3 to TRBJ2-7; a possible D gene is TRBD2 (6 bases). The sample consisted of PBMCs. This receptor was taken from a woman aged 40 to 50 in good health. Some clones in this sample may be carry-over from other donors' samples. The CDR3 here is CAISEKREVPYEQYF. DNA of the CDR3: TGTGCCATCAGTGAAAAGAGGGAGGTTCCCTACGAGCAGTACTTC.